Listed below are T cell receptor beta chains from one sample, sequenced in a study of cytomegalovirus exposure and HLA in healthy donors. Clones were sequenced by immunoSEQ multiplex PCR, and TCRdb holds only the in-frame ones, with some missing. Here the sample spans under 95,000 clones, 75% being singletons. What was sequenced was PBMCs. These receptors all come from a man in his forties in good health and CMV-seronegative. Each CDR3 is given with its conserved first and last residue. The D gene is left open where the match is weak. A clone size is listed for some rows: how often the clone was seen (once, few, many), or a class if it is expanded.

j_gene,d_gene,v_gene,abundance,CDR3nt,CDR3aa
TRBJ1-1,-,TRBV7-9,once,TGTGCCAGCAGCCTAAACTATCAGGGAGGGAATGAAGCTTTCTTT,CASSLNYQGGNEAFF
TRBJ2-5,TRBD2,TRBV15,-,TGTGCCACCAGAGACCCTAGCGGATCCTCCCCCGGGGAGACCCAGTACTTC,CATRDPSGSSPGETQYF
TRBJ2-3,-,TRBV14,-,TGTGCCAGCAGCGTACACACCCCAGATACGCAGTATTTT,CASSVHTPDTQYF
TRBJ1-1,-,TRBV10-3,-,TGTGCCGCGGATCAGGGCCCTAGCACTGAAGCTTTCTTT,CAADQGPSTEAFF
TRBJ2-7,-,TRBV2,-,TGTGCCAGCCAACCTTTAGAGAGGCCACACTACGAGCAGTACTTC,CASQPLERPHYEQYF
TRBJ2-7,-,TRBV10-2,-,TGCGCCAGCAGCAAGCAGGGTGGTGCCTACGAGCAGTACTTC,CASSKQGGAYEQYF
TRBJ2-2,-,TRBV9,-,TGTGCCAGCAGCTCGTACACCGGGGAGCTGTTTTTT,CASSSYTGELFF
TRBJ2-3,-,TRBV5-1,-,TGCGCCAGCAGCCTAGCGACTAGCACAGATACGCAGTATTTT,CASSLATSTDTQYF
TRBJ2-5,TRBD2,TRBV18,-,TGTGCCAGCTCACCACCCCTAGCGGGGGGGGAGACCCAGTACTTC,CASSPPLAGGETQYF
TRBJ2-7,-,TRBV29-1,-,TGCAGCGTTGTGGACTACGGGGGGCAGGGGCAGTACTTC,CSVVDYGGQGQYF
TRBJ2-6,-,TRBV18,-,TGTGCCAGCTCAGTGTTGGCAGCTGGGGCCAACGTCCTGACTTTC,CASSVLAAGANVLTF
TRBJ1-1,-,TRBV6-6,-,TGTGCCAGCAGTACGATAATTCGGGGCACTGAAGCTTTCTTT,CASSTIIRGTEAFF
TRBJ2-7,TRBD2,TRBV9,-,TGTGCCAGCAGCGTAGGGATGACTAGCGCCCACGAGCAGTACTTC,CASSVGMTSAHEQYF
TRBJ1-4,TRBD1,TRBV5-4,-,TGTGCCAGCAGCTTCCGGGACAGGGGTGAAAAACTGTTTTTT,CASSFRDRGEKLFF
TRBJ2-7,-,TRBV5-6,-,TGTGCCAGCAGCTTGGGACAGCAGGGTAGCTCCTACGAGCAGTACTTC,CASSLGQQGSSYEQYF
TRBJ1-1,-,TRBV6-5,-,TGTGCCAGCAGTTACGGGAACCGGGACAACAATTTCTTT,CASSYGNRDNNFF
TRBJ1-5,TRBD1,TRBV9,-,TGTGCCAGCAGCCGGGGGACAGGAGTTCAGCCCCAGCATTTT,CASSRGTGVQPQHF
TRBJ2-1,TRBD2,TRBV28,-,TGTGCCAGCAGTTTTCGCGGGGGCTCCTACAATGAGCAGTTCTTC,CASSFRGGSYNEQFF
TRBJ2-7,-,TRBV6-5,-,TGTGCCAGCAGTTACTCTGGACTCACATCGGGGGAGCAGTACTTC,CASSYSGLTSGEQYF
TRBJ1-6,TRBD1,TRBV9,-,TGTGCCAGCGGACAGGGGAATTCACCCCTCCACTTT,CASGQGNSPLHF
TRBJ2-1,-,TRBV5-1,-,TGCGCCAGCAGCCTGGTCCCGGGACAAACCTACAATGAGCAGTTCTTC,CASSLVPGQTYNEQFF
TRBJ2-1,TRBD2,TRBV7-8,-,TGTGCCAGCAGCTTTAGGACTAGCGGGCGATACAATGAGCAGTTCTTC,CASSFRTSGRYNEQFF
TRBJ2-5,TRBD1,TRBV19,-,TGTGCCAGTAAGATACAGGGGGCAGAGACCCAGTACTTC,CASKIQGAETQYF